These 4 T cell receptor beta chains were all obtained from the same sample, sequenced in a study of cytomegalovirus exposure and HLA in healthy donors. PCR amplification relied on 60 Vbeta primers (plus 13 Jbeta primers). The table came from immunoSEQ multiplex PCR; TCRdb's copy has only in-frame clones and leaves some out. Of 97,000 or so clones in the sample, roughly 10% were seen once. Sequenced material: PBMCs. These receptors were obtained from a man aged 45-65 years in good health and CMV-seropositive.

The chain is built from TRBV4-3 and TRBJ2-2; D gene ambiguous. This CDR3 spans 13 amino acids. The V gene's germline CDR1 is LGHNA and CDR2 YSLEER. V dropped 1 base and J dropped 8 bases, with 8 bases sitting between them. The CDR3 nucleotides read TGCGCCAGCAGCCAAGGACTGCCTGGGGAGCTGTTTTTT. Its protein product is CASSQGLPGELFF.

As regards this clone: In the same sample, other DNA sequences code for this CDR3. The V call is TRBV28, the J call TRBJ2-2, with a weak D call TRBD2 (6 bases). Germline V CDR1 and CDR2: MDHEN, SYDVKM. Trimming pared 5 bases from V and 2 bases from J, leaving 15 bases between. This CDR3 is 16 amino acids long. CDR3 coding DNA: TGTGCCAGCAGTCTCGGGAGTACCACAAACACCGGGGAGCTGTTTTTT. Its protein is CASSLGSTTNTGELFF.

V gene TRBV10-3 combines with J gene TRBJ2-5, with 11 bases that match TRBD2. The junction had 11 bases not matched to a gene; V was cut back by 3 bases and J by 5 bases. This CDR3 is built from 17 residues. The germline gives CDR1 ENHRY, CDR2 SYGVKD. Here the CDR3 reads CAISESGLAAEEETQYF. The CDR3 nucleotides are TGTGCCATCAGTGAATCGGGACTAGCGGCCGAGGAGGAGACCCAGTACTTC.

The sample holds a few counts of this clone. The rearrangement links TRBV2 to TRBJ1-2; D ambiguous. The CDR3 is 14 amino acids. The germline V gene encodes CDR1 SNHLY and CDR2 FYNNEI. V gave up 2 bases and J gave up 7 bases, with 14 bases separating them. CDR3 loop: CASSEMDTRIGYTF. CDR3 in DNA: TGTGCCAGCAGTGAAATGGATACCAGGATTGGCTACACCTTC.